Below are 32 T cell receptor beta chains sequenced from a single sample in a study of Graves' ophthalmopathy and Graves' hyperthyroidism (dated by TCRdb to 2016 to 2019). The sequencer listed for this sample is Illumina HiSeq 2000. TCR beta CDR3 regions were amplified from RNA transcripts for repertoire sequencing. The first round of RT-PCR was done with HTBI primers and the Qiagen OneStep RT-PCR kit, and was followed by a second round of multiplex PCR, then size selection and purification. TCRdb cleaned the public reads at Q25 with fastp, built clones with MiXCR and kept in-frame beta chains. Rows merge per CDR3 protein into single entries with the most common DNA and genes. Across this sample there are over 650,000 distinct CDR3 sequences, with just over 40% seen only once. The ten largest clones take up under 3.5% of the sample. Sample: peripheral blood. The origin of the receptors is an adult man with Graves' ophthalmopathy.

The chain employs TRBV5-1 and TRBJ2-3, with TRBD2 identical over 10 bases. V lost 5 bases and J lost 1; bases outside the gene matches: 1. Per the germline V gene, CDR1 is SGHRS and CDR2 is YFSETQ. There are 14 residues in the CDR3. This CDR3 reads CASRLAGGTDTQYF. CDR3 DNA: TGCGCCAGCAGGCTAGCGGGAGGCACAGATACGCAGTATTTT. The full variable domain, with the rest looked up from reference TRBV5-1 and TRBJ2-3, is KAGVTQTPRYLIKTRGQQVTLSCSPISGHRSVSWYQQTPGQGLQFLFEYFSETQRNKGNFPGRFSGRQFSNSRSEMNVSTLELGDSALYLCASRLAGGTDTQYFGPGTRLTVL.

This clonotype was found many times. The chain carries TRBV9 and TRBJ2-5; unclear D gene. The V gene's germline CDR1 is SGDLS and CDR2 YYNGEE. This CDR3 spans 13 amino acids. Trimming pared 0 bases from V and 3 bases from J, leaving 6 bases between. The CDR3 is CASSVGRKETQYF. The CDR3 DNA follows: TGTGCCAGCAGCGTAGGACGGAAAGAGACCCAGTACTTC.

The chain recombines TRBV12-3 or TRBV12-4 with TRBJ1-6; D is undetermined. Trimming pared 2 bases from V and 9 bases from J, leaving 17 bases between. The CDR3 spans 16 residues. The CDR3 loop is CASSLRLAGSVSPLHF. The DNA for the CDR3 is TGTGCCAGCAGTTTACGACTAGCGGGGTCGGTTTCACCCCTCCACTTT.

The chain couples TRBV10-3 to TRBJ2-7; perhaps TRBD1 as D (5 bases). The CDR3 length is 14 residues. Per the germline V gene, CDR1 is ENHRY and CDR2 is SYGVKD. Trimming took off 0 bases at V and 7 bases at J, with 13 bases between the two ends. The CDR3 loop reads CAISESEGAKEQYF. The CDR3 DNA follows: TGTGCCATCAGTGAGTCGGAAGGGGCGAAGGAGCAGTACTTC.

This clonotype turned up a few times. The genes are TRBV12-3 or TRBV12-4 and TRBJ1-1; D not resolved. With 4 bases removed from V and 4 bases from J, the gap between germline ends came to 7 bases. This CDR3 region has 12 residues. DNA of the CDR3: TGTGCCAGCAGTTGGGGTCCCACTGAAGCTTTCTTT. Translated, it gives CASSWGPTEAFF.

V gene TRBV13 combines with J gene TRBJ1-2; D is unresolved. The CDR3 spans 11 residues. V lost 10 bases, J lost 4 bases, and 10 bases lay in between. The germline CDR1 and CDR2 sequences are PRHDT and FYEKMQ (reference sequence). The CDR3 sequence is CATAFGYGYTF. CDR3 nucleotide sequence: TGTGCCACAGCTTTCGGCTATGGCTACACCTTC. The full variable domain, in which reference TRBV13 and TRBJ1-2 provide the parts outside the CDR3, is AAGVIQSPRHLIKEKRETATLKCYPIPRHDTVYWYQQGPGQDPQFLISFYEKMQSDKGSIPDRFSAQQFSDYHSELNMSSLELGDSALYFCATAFGYGYTFGSGTRLTVV.

V and J are TRBV7-8 and TRBJ2-7, with a possible D match to TRBD1 (5 bases). The V end was cut by 3 bases, the J end by 3 bases, with 15 bases between. There are 15 residues in the CDR3. Germline CDR1 and CDR2: SGHVS and FQNEAQ. This CDR3 reads CASSFDLTGDYEQYF. The CDR3 DNA is TGTGCCAGCAGCTTCGATTTAACAGGAGACTACGAGCAGTACTTC.

In this sample, this clonotype turned up many times. The gene calls are TRBV9 and TRBJ2-7; possibly TRBD1 for D (6 bases). The V and J ends lost 3 bases and 2 bases respectively, with 18 bases between them. The CDR3 consists of 16 residues. Germline CDR1 and CDR2: SGDLS and YYNGEE. CDR3 protein: CASSEGARDNTYEQYF. The CDR3 DNA reads TGTGCCAGCAGCGAGGGAGCCCGGGACAACACCTACGAGCAGTACTTC.

The table lists this clonotype with many counts. Here the CDR3 DNA reads TGTGCCAGTAGAGAGGGGACAGGTAGAGACGAGCAGTACTTC. It is translated as CASREGTGRDEQYF. The gene calls are TRBV19 and TRBJ2-7, with 8 bases aligning to TRBD1. Trimming cost V 6 bases and J 5 bases; bases outside gene matches: 9. CDR1 LNHDA and CDR2 SQIVND come from the germline V gene (reference sequence). The CDR3 is 14 amino acids.

Note on this clonotype: This could be a read error, since a much larger clone is one nucleotide away. V usage is TRBV20-1 and J usage is TRBJ2-7, with a possible D match to TRBD1 (7 bases). Trimming pared 3 bases from V and 4 bases from J, leaving 16 bases between. This CDR3 has 14 amino acids. CDR1 is DFQATT, CDR2 SNEGSKA, per germline (reference sequence). CDR3 in amino acids: CSASSRDSVYEQYF. DNA of the CDR3: TGCAGTGCTAGCTCGCGGGACAGCGTATACGAGCAGTACTTC.

This chain uses TRBV29-1 with TRBJ1-2; D unresolved. The CDR3 has 11 residues. V gave up 6 bases and J gave up 3 bases, with 8 bases separating them. CDR1 SQVTM and CDR2 ANQGSEA come from the germline V gene. In DNA form, the CDR3 reads TGCAGCGTGGGGAGGGACTATGGCTACACCTTC. Its translation: CSVGRDYGYTF.

V is TRBV2 and J is TRBJ1-6, with TRBD1 identical over 7 bases. The CDR3 has 14 amino acids. V was pared by 6 bases and J by 9 bases, with 8 bases of the junction left unmatched. Per germline, CDR1 SNHLY and CDR2 FYNNEI. The CDR3 DNA reads TGTGCCAGCAGACCGGGACAGTTTTCTTCACCCCTCCACTTT. It codes for CASRPGQFSSPLHF.

V usage is TRBV19 and J usage is TRBJ2-7, with D perhaps matching TRBD2 (6 bases). Germline V lookup: CDR1 LNHDA, CDR2 SQIVND (reference sequence). The CDR3 length is 15 residues. The V and J ends lost 6 bases and 5 bases respectively, with 20 bases between them. This CDR3 reads CASRKEGTGEDEQYF. The CDR3, as DNA: TGTGCCAGTAGAAAGGAGGGGACGGGCGAGGACGAGCAGTACTTC.

This clonotype was detected ten times or more. This chain connects TRBV2 to TRBJ2-7; D assignment may be TRBD1 or TRBD2 (7 bases each). Germline CDR1 is SNHLY and CDR2 is FYNNEI. V lost 5 bases to trimming and J lost 2 bases, with 13 bases between them. The CDR3 loop spans 14 amino acids. The DNA for the CDR3 is TGTGCCAGCAGTCGACAGGGAGGGGCCTACGAGCAGTACTTC. As protein: CASSRQGGAYEQYF.

To note about this clonotype: The junction departs from germline at one end; a sequencing error may be responsible. This chain joins TRBV6-6 and TRBJ2-7, with D tentatively TRBD1 (6 bases). CDR1 and CDR2 from the germline V gene are MNHNY and SVGAGI (reference sequence). The length of the CDR3 is 12 residues. The CDR3 protein is CTSSPTGYEQYF. DNA for the CDR3: TGTACCAGCAGCCCAACAGGGTACGAGCAGTACTTC.

This clonotype occurred many times. The chain couples TRBV29-1 to TRBJ1-2; TRBD1 might be the D (6 bases). CDR1 SQVTM and CDR2 ANQGSEA come from the germline V gene. There are 13 residues in the CDR3. The V and J ends lost 6 bases and 4 bases respectively, with 15 bases between them. CDR3 in DNA: TGCAGCGTCGGAGACAGGCTAAGCTATGGCTACACCTTC. Translating it yields CSVGDRLSYGYTF. The full variable domain, with the rest looked up from reference TRBV29-1 and TRBJ1-2, is SAVISQKPSRDICQRGTSLTIQCQVDSQVTMMFWYRQQPGQSLTLIATANQGSEATYESGFVIDKFPISRPNLTFSTLTVSNMSPEDSSIYLCSVGDRLSYGYTFGSGTRLTVV.

V and J are TRBV12-3 or TRBV12-4 and TRBJ2-5, with D tentatively TRBD2 (6 bases). CDR3 length equals 14 residues. V lost 3 bases and J 9 bases, leaving 17 bases between the germline ends. CDR3 DNA: TGTGCCAGCAGTTTGGACGGGGGATGGTGGCCCCAGTACTTC. It encodes CASSLDGGWWPQYF.

To note about this clonotype: Since a much larger clone is just one base distant, this may be a read error. The chain carries TRBV9 and TRBJ2-2; D remains ambiguous. Germline V gene sequence: CDR1 SGDLS, CDR2 YYNGEE. This CDR3 is built from 12 residues. CDR3 bases: TGTGCCGGCAGCGTAGCTAGCGGGGAGCTGTTTTTT. This gives the protein CAGSVASGELFF.

This clonotype turned up a few times. The chain couples TRBV6-5 to TRBJ1-2; 8 bases align to TRBD1. The V segment lost 5 bases and the J segment 3 bases; nucleotides outside the gene matches: 8. The CDR3 covers 15 residues. CDR1 and CDR2 (germline): MNHEY, SVGAGI. The CDR3, as DNA: TGTGCCAGCAGTGAAGACAGGGGTCGGTACTATGGCTACACCTTC. Protein product: CASSEDRGRYYGYTF.

This clonotype was picked up many times. The chain joins TRBV25-1 to TRBJ1-3; D ambiguous. The ends were cut back, 0 bases at V and 4 bases at J, with 7 bases in the middle. The germline CDR1 and CDR2 sequences are MGHDK and SYGVNS. The CDR3 is made up of 14 amino acids. CDR3 residues: CASSEYREGNTIYF. CDR3 nucleotides: TGTGCCAGCAGTGAATATCGCGAGGGAAACACCATATATTTT.

V and J are TRBV20-1 and TRBJ1-4; D perhaps matches TRBD1 (5 bases). Looked up from germline, CDR1 is DFQATT and CDR2 is SNEGSKA (reference sequence). The CDR3 contains 13 residues. Trimming took off 6 bases at V and 4 bases at J, with 12 bases between the two ends. The CDR3, as DNA: TGCAGTGCGGAGCGGGGCGGTAATGAAAAACTGTTTTTT. Encoded protein: CSAERGGNEKLFF.

In this sample, this clonotype turned up many times. The junction shows a germline mismatch at one end, possibly a read error. The chain links TRBV10-3 to TRBJ1-4, with TRBD1 as a possible D gene (5 bases). The CDR3 is made up of 17 amino acids. The germline V gene encodes CDR1 ENHRY and CDR2 SYGVKD. CDR3 in amino acids: CASSYGGRLSSNEKLFF. The CDR3 DNA sequence: TGTGCCAGCAGTTACGGGGGAAGACTTAGCAGCAATGAAAAACTGTTTTTT.

The chain couples TRBV7-8 to TRBJ2-3; D is tentatively TRBD1 or TRBD2 (5 bases each). This CDR3 is built from 16 residues. Germline V gives CDR1 SGHVS, CDR2 FQNEAQ. The V end was cut by 0 bases, the J end by 6 bases, with 16 bases between. DNA for the CDR3: TGTGCCAGCAGCTTAGCGAGGTGGGCCGGGGCCGATACGCAGTATTTT. This encodes CASSLARWAGADTQYF.

The chain carries TRBV10-3 and TRBJ2-7; a possible D gene is TRBD2 (5 bases). The germline CDR1 and CDR2 sequences are ENHRY and SYGVKD. The CDR3 has 15 residues. Between the trimmed V and J ends, which lost 5 bases and 1 base, there was a span of 15 bases. This CDR3 is CAISYSTTSSYEQYF. In nucleotides, the CDR3 is TGTGCCATCAGTTACTCGACCACTAGTTCCTACGAGCAGTACTTC.

This clonotype was picked up many times. The chain joins TRBV2 to TRBJ1-5; D gene unclear. The CDR3 runs 14 residues. The germline gives CDR1 SNHLY, CDR2 FYNNEI. Trimming took 5 bases from V and 0 from J, leaving 8 bases between them. The CDR3 sequence: CASSMTGSNQPQHF. Written as DNA, the CDR3 is TGTGCCAGCAGTATGACGGGTAGCAATCAGCCCCAGCATTTT. Combining the CDR3 with reference TRBV2 and TRBJ1-5 gives the whole variable domain EPEVTQTPSHQVTQMGQEVILRCVPISNHLYFYWYRQILGQKVEFLVSFYNNEISEKSEIFDDQFSVERPDGSNFTLKIRSTKLEDSAMYFCASSMTGSNQPQHFGDGTRLSIL.

This clonotype was observed once. Without the conserved terminal phenylalanine or tryptophan, this CDR3 likely stems from a read error. The CDR3: CASSGTGGQQPQHS. CDR3 nucleotide sequence: TGTGCCAGTAGTGGGACAGGGGGCCAGCAGCCCCAGCATTCA. The V and J genes are TRBV19 and TRBJ1-5; 12 bases are shared with TRBD1. CDR3 length equals 14 residues. Trimming removed 5 bases from V and 7 bases from J; junction bases left unmatched: 3. CDR1 and CDR2 (germline): LNHDA, SQIVND (reference sequence).

This clonotype was seen a handful of times. This rearrangement joins TRBV2 to TRBJ1-1; TRBD1 agrees at 7 bases. The CDR3 extends over 15 amino acids. After removal of 5 bases from V and 4 bases from J, the junction contained 10 bases not matched to a gene. Germline loops: CDR1 SNHLY, CDR2 FYNNEI. CDR3 nucleotide sequence: TGTGCCAGCAGTTACGTAGGGGGCGCGGGCACTGAAGCTTTCTTT. This translates into CASSYVGGAGTEAFF.

Many counts were recorded for this clonotype. CDR3 DNA: TGTGCCAGCAGAACGACTAGCGGGGGGGCTGAGACCCAGTACTTC. It codes for CASRTTSGGAETQYF. The chain combines TRBV6-1 with TRBJ2-5; TRBD2 matches at 14 bases. The ends lost 6 bases at V and 5 bases at J; junction bases unmatched: 5. The germline gives CDR1 MNHNS, CDR2 SASEGT. The CDR3 has 15 residues.

This clonotype was recorded at least ten times. As DNA, the CDR3 is TGTGCCAGCAGTTCTTACCCCTACGAGCAGTACTTC. It encodes CASSSYPYEQYF. The rearrangement uses TRBV12-3 or TRBV12-4 and TRBJ2-7; D unclear. The CDR3 is 12 amino acids. Trimming stripped 4 bases from V and 2 bases from J, with 6 bases between.

Ten or more counts support this clonotype. Germline and junction disagree at one end, which may indicate a read error. The chain combines TRBV5-1 with TRBJ2-7; tentative D call: TRBD1 (6 bases). CDR3 length: 14 amino acids. The germline CDR1 and CDR2 sequences are SGHRS and YFSETQ. CDR3 in amino acids: CASSGAGTSLVWDF. CDR3 DNA: TGCGCCAGCAGCGGAGCCGGGACAAGCCTCGTTTGGGACTTC.

At least ten counts were recorded for this clonotype. The V and J genes are TRBV7-9 and TRBJ2-5; no reliable D call. The V gene's germline CDR1 is SEHNR and CDR2 FQNEAQ (reference sequence). The V end was cut by 2 bases, the J end by 0 bases, with 4 bases between. The CDR3 extends over 13 amino acids. In DNA form, the CDR3 reads TGTGCCAGCAGCTTACTGTACCAAGAGACCCAGTACTTC. It encodes CASSLLYQETQYF.

This clonotype was observed many times. This rearrangement joins TRBV7-8 to TRBJ2-5; D ambiguous. Germline V CDR1 and CDR2: SGHVS, FQNEAQ. V lost 5 bases and J 3 bases, leaving 10 bases between the germline ends. This CDR3 spans 13 amino acids. The DNA for the CDR3 is TGTGCCAGCAGCCCTTTAAACGAAGAGACCCAGTACTTC. Translation gives CASSPLNEETQYF. The complete variable domain, with remaining parts taken from reference TRBV7-8 and TRBJ2-5, reads GAGVSQSPRYKVAKRGQDVALRCDPISGHVSLFWYQQALGQGPEFLTYFQNEAQLDKSGLPSDRFFAERPEGSVSTLKIQRTQQEDSAVYLCASSPLNEETQYFGPGTRLLVL.